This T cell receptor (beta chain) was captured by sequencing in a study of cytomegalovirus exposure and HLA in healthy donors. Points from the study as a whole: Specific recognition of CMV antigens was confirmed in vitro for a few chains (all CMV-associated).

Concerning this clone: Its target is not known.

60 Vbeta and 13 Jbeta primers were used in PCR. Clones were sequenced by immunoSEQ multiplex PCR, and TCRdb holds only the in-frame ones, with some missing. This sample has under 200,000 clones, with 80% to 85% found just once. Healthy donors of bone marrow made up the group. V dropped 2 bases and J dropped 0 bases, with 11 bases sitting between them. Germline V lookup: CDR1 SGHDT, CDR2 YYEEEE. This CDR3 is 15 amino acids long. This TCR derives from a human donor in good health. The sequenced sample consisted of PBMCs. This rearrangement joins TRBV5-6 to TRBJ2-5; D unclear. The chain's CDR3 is CASSFRVLYQETQYF. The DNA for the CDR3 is TGTGCCAGCAGCTTTCGGGTGCTGTACCAAGAGACCCAGTACTTC.